This T cell receptor beta chain emerged from a study (dated by TCRdb to the mid-2010s). The CDR3 holds 15 amino acids from the cysteine to the phenylalanine. The DNA shown is the 45-base CDR3, in frame from base 1. Via the germline V gene, CDR1 is MDHEN and CDR2 SYDVKM. V is pruned by 6 bases and J by 7 bases, leaving 9 bases of the junction without a gene match. The library was built by means of RT-PCR. Sequencing used an Illumina MiSeq. The public sequencing data were trimmed at Q25 with fastp and processed into clonotypes with MiXCR by TCRdb, which kept only in-frame beta chains. Each CDR3 protein appears once, grouped with its most common genes and DNA. The sample profile shows 550,000 to 750,000 distinct CDR3 sequences; 14% of them were found once. 3.6% of the sample rests with the top ten. This clonotype came up a few times. The antigen this receptor binds is unknown. Base qualities are not recorded, but no much larger clone differs from it by a single base.

The chain uses TRBV28 and TRBJ1-4, and 9 bases in between align with TRBD1. Material: memory CD4+ T cells from blood. This TCR came from a female donor in good health, serving as a healthy control. The CDR3 is CASRVQGARGEKLFF. Here is the DNA: TGTGCCAGCAGGGTACAGGGGGCGCGGGGTGAAAAACTGTTTTTT.